The TCR beta chain under discussion was sequenced for a study of T cells in Graves' hyperthyroidism and ophthalmopathy. Overall study context: The initial diagnosis was the point when peripheral blood was collected, ahead of any treatment.

CDR3 length: 17 amino acids. The junction had 9 bases not matched to a gene; V was cut back by 4 bases and J by 3 bases. CDR1 is MDHEN and CDR2 is SYDVKM in the germline V gene. From RNA transcripts, TCR beta CDR3 regions were amplified. TCR CDR3 underwent first-round RT-PCR with the HTBI primer set. TCRdb independently ran MiXCR on the multiplex PCR reads; one entry per CDR3 protein. The sample has hundreds of thousands of distinct CDR3 sequences; about 14% are singletons. This clonotype showed up many times. This TCR was recovered from a woman in her thirties or forties with Graves' ophthalmopathy. What was sequenced was blood. V is TRBV28 and J is TRBJ2-7; 13 bases are shared with TRBD2. The CDR3 DNA follows: TGTGCCAGCAGTTCGTATGGACTAGCGGGAGCCCACTACGAGCAGTACTTC. Protein: CASSSYGLAGAHYEQYF.